These 24 T cell receptor beta chains were sequenced from one sample in a study of blood T cells in healthy people across ages. The authors ran a second PCR of 7 to 11 cycles using a sample-barcoded 5' primer and a J-beta primer mix. TCRdb redid the calling of the 5' RACE reads with MiXCR, one entry per CDR3 protein. The sample shows around 700,000 distinct CDR3 sequences, around a quarter of them seen only once. The data also belong to a second study, concerning T cells of mothers and their children.

Sequencing used blood. The receptors shown here come from a boy between 10 and 17 years old in good health.

This rearrangement joins TRBV12-3 or TRBV12-4 to TRBJ2-5; 7 bases agree with TRBD1. This CDR3 is built from 15 residues. After removal of 6 bases from V and 4 bases from J, the junction contained 11 bases not matched to a gene. CDR3 nucleotides: TGTGCCAGCAGATGGACAGGCCCAGGTGGAGAGACCCAGTACTTC. It codes for CASRWTGPGGETQYF.

This rearrangement joins TRBV5-1 to TRBJ2-5; tentatively, D is TRBD2 (5 bases). Trimming took off 0 bases at V and 5 bases at J, with 14 bases between the two ends. Germline CDR1 SGHRS, CDR2 YFSETQ. This CDR3 comprises 15 residues. CDR3 region: CASSLGSGVRETQYF. The CDR3 coding sequence is TGCGCCAGCAGCTTGGGGTCCGGGGTACGCGAGACCCAGTACTTC.

This clonotype turned up a few times. This chain uses TRBV20-1 with TRBJ2-5; D is undetermined. Germline loops: CDR1 DFQATT, CDR2 SNEGSKA (reference sequence). The V end lost 0 bases, the J end lost 1 base, and 6 bases lay between the germline ends. The CDR3 consists of 13 residues. CDR3 loop: CSARDWSQETQYF. DNA of the CDR3: TGCAGTGCTAGAGATTGGAGCCAAGAGACCCAGTACTTC.

This clonotype appeared a few times. This rearrangement joins TRBV6-2 or TRBV6-3 to TRBJ1-4, with 9 bases identical to TRBD1. CDR3 size: 18 residues. Losses at the gene ends were 0 bases for V and 6 bases for J; bases not matched to a gene: 11. Germline-derived CDR1 and CDR2 are MNHEY and SVGEGT. CDR3 in DNA: TGTGCCAGCAGTTACTCGGCGCGACAGGGGGGAGCATATGAAAAACTGTTTTTT. This encodes CASSYSARQGGAYEKLFF.

The chain recombines TRBV9 with TRBJ1-2; 10 bases align to TRBD1. Trimming at V came to 0 bases and at J to 4 bases, leaving 9 bases not matched to a gene. In germline, CDR1 is SGDLS, CDR2 YYNGEE. This CDR3 comprises 17 residues. The CDR3 DNA reads TGTGCCAGCAGCGTAGGTTCCGGGGGGACAGGGGCCTATGGCTACACCTTC. Translated, it gives CASSVGSGGTGAYGYTF.

This clonotype was observed a few times. The rearrangement links TRBV7-9 to TRBJ1-4; no firm D call. The CDR3 extends over 15 amino acids. Germline CDR1 reads SEHNR; CDR2 reads FQNEAQ (reference sequence). V was trimmed by 4 bases and J by 7 bases, leaving 16 bases between them. CDR3 residues: CASSSSTDGSEKLFF. The CDR3 DNA is TGTGCCAGCAGCTCATCGACGGATGGGAGTGAAAAACTGTTTTTT.

This chain links TRBV29-1 with TRBJ2-7; possibly TRBD1 for D (5 bases). Germline V gene data show CDR1 as SQVTM and CDR2 as ANQGSEA. V was trimmed by 7 bases and J by 6 bases, leaving 16 bases between them. This CDR3 is 12 amino acids long. The chain's CDR3 is CSAGLQAGEQYF. CDR3 nucleotide sequence: TGCAGCGCAGGATTACAGGCCGGCGAGCAGTACTTC.

The V gene is TRBV19, the J gene TRBJ1-1; 9 bases fit TRBD1. The CDR3 runs 16 residues. Germline CDR1 is LNHDA and CDR2 is SQIVND (reference sequence). V was pared by 10 bases and J by 4 bases, with 16 bases of the junction left unmatched. This CDR3 is CATLPLTGQGSTEAFF. The CDR3 DNA sequence: TGTGCCACCCTGCCCCTTACTGGACAGGGGAGCACTGAAGCTTTCTTT.

The chain employs TRBV7-2 and TRBJ2-5; D gene ambiguous. V lost 5 bases to trimming and J lost 1 base, with 11 bases between them. The CDR3 covers 14 residues. In germline, CDR1 is SGHTA, CDR2 FQGNSA. CDR3 in amino acids: CASSTPGPQETQYF. CDR3 nucleotides: TGTGCCAGCAGCACCCCCGGACCCCAAGAGACCCAGTACTTC.

The rearrangement uses TRBV5-1 and TRBJ2-7, with D possibly being TRBD2 (6 bases). Germline loops: CDR1 SGHRS, CDR2 YFSETQ. This CDR3 has 14 residues. The V end was cut by 7 bases, the J end by 4 bases, with 18 bases between. CDR3: CASHLLAELYEQYF. The CDR3 DNA reads TGCGCCAGCCATTTGTTAGCGGAACTTTACGAGCAGTACTTC.

The rearrangement links TRBV5-1 to TRBJ2-5, with TRBD1 as a possible D gene (7 bases). Germline V gene lookup returns CDR1 SGHRS and CDR2 YFSETQ. The V end was cut by 2 bases, the J end by 2 bases, with 13 bases between. The CDR3 covers 15 residues. In DNA, the CDR3 is TGCGCCAGCAGCTTCGCGGGACAGCTTCAAGAGACCCAGTACTTC. This sequence encodes CASSFAGQLQETQYF.

As to this clonotype: One end of the junction is discordant with germline, which a read error may explain. This chain connects TRBV28 to TRBJ1-3, with D possibly matching TRBD1 (5 bases). CDR1 MDHEN and CDR2 SYDVKM come from the germline V gene. This CDR3 comprises 15 residues. The CDR3 loop reads CASRAAGLSGNTVYF. The DNA of the CDR3 is TGTGCCAGCAGGGCCGCAGGGTTATCTGGAAACACCGTATATTTT.

About this clonotype: Possible read error: a much larger clone is one base away. This chain links TRBV11-2 with TRBJ2-5, with 10 positions matching TRBD2. Germline CDR1 SGHAT, CDR2 FQNNGV. This CDR3 spans 12 amino acids. CDR3 in amino acids: CGSSGGEETQYF. The CDR3 bases are TGTGGCAGCAGCGGGGGGGAAGAGACCCAGTACTTC.

This sequence joins TRBV4-2 and TRBJ1-4, with D perhaps TRBD1 (5 bases). Germline lookup yields CDR1 LGHNA and CDR2 YNFKEQ. The CDR3 loop spans 16 amino acids. V lost 1 base to trimming and J lost 2 bases, with 11 bases between them. CDR3 amino acids: CASSQAQVLTNEKLFF. The CDR3 DNA reads as TGTGCCAGCAGCCAAGCACAGGTTCTGACTAATGAAAAACTGTTTTTT.

The chain couples TRBV20-1 to TRBJ1-4; 12 bases match TRBD1. Germline trimming cut 0 bases from V and 0 bases from J; bases unmatched to any gene: 8. CDR1 DFQATT and CDR2 SNEGSKA come from the germline V gene (reference sequence). The CDR3 sequence is 19 residues long. The CDR3 here is CSAREQPGQGAATNEKLFF. In nucleotides, the CDR3 is TGCAGTGCTAGAGAACAACCGGGACAGGGGGCCGCAACTAATGAAAAACTGTTTTTT.

The CDR3 loop reads CASRKGGASGANVLTF. The CDR3 DNA follows: TGTGCCAGCAGGAAGGGGGGAGCGTCAGGGGCCAACGTCCTGACTTTC. This chain links TRBV2 with TRBJ2-6; D may be TRBD1 or TRBD2 (6 bases each). V was trimmed by 6 bases and J by 4 bases, leaving 16 bases between them. The CDR3 totals 16 residues. Germline loops: CDR1 SNHLY, CDR2 FYNNEI. Supplemented by reference TRBV2 and TRBJ2-6, the full variable domain reads EPEVTQTPSHQVTQMGQEVILRCVPISNHLYFYWYRQILGQKVEFLVSFYNNEISEKSEIFDDQFSVERPDGSNFTLKIRSTKLEDSAMYFCASRKGGASGANVLTFGAGSRLTVL.

This clonotype was recorded a few times. The chain employs TRBV7-6 and TRBJ2-5, with 10 positions matching TRBD2. From germline, CDR1 is SGHVS and CDR2 FNYEAQ. The CDR3 sequence is 15 residues long. V dropped 6 bases and J dropped 1; count of bases not matched to a gene: 5. CDR3 in DNA: TGTGCCAGCAGAACAACTAGCGGGGTCCAAGAGACCCAGTACTTC. Amino acid sequence: CASRTTSGVQETQYF.

This clonotype was detected many times. V gene TRBV9 combines with J gene TRBJ2-3, with TRBD1 matching over 7 bases. The CDR3 sequence is 14 residues long. Germline values: CDR1 SGDLS, CDR2 YYNGEE. V lost 2 bases, J lost 5 bases, and 5 bases stayed unmatched. As DNA, the CDR3 is TGTGCCAGCAGCGTCTCAGGGGGTCAAGATACGCAGTATTTT. Protein sequence: CASSVSGGQDTQYF.

This clonotype has more than one count but fewer than ten. V and J are TRBV6-1 and TRBJ2-4, with D tentatively TRBD1 (6 bases). V lost 6 bases to trimming and J lost 4 bases, with 19 bases between them. The CDR3 has 16 amino acids. Germline V lookup: CDR1 MNHNS, CDR2 SASEGT. CDR3 amino acids: CASRWDTGRYKNIQYF. CDR3 in DNA: TGTGCCAGCAGATGGGACACGGGACGTTATAAAAACATTCAGTACTTC.

In DNA, the CDR3 is TGTGCCAGCAGGTCTCCGGACAGGGCCGAGCAGTACTTC. Translated: CASRSPDRAEQYF. The chain joins TRBV7-9 to TRBJ2-1; 8 nucleotides agree with TRBD1. The tail of the sequence fits TRBJ2-7 better, so the J call may be wrong. This CDR3 is built from 13 residues. Germline V gene lookup returns CDR1 SEHNR and CDR2 FQNEAQ (reference sequence).

This clonotype was seen only a few times. The CDR3 DNA reads TGCGCCAGCAGTCTAAGCGGGAGAGGGGCAGATACGCAGTATTTT. It translates to CASSLSGRGADTQYF. The genes are TRBV4-1 and TRBJ2-3, with 8 bases matching TRBD2. The CDR3 extends over 15 amino acids. With 6 bases clipped from V and 4 bases from J, the junction kept 9 bases outside the gene matches. Germline assignment: CDR1 MGHRA and CDR2 YSYEKL.

The chain links TRBV29-1 to TRBJ2-1, with D perhaps matching TRBD1 or TRBD2 (5 bases each). Trimming shortened V by 2 bases and J by 2 bases, and 10 bases separated the two germline ends. The CDR3 runs 14 residues. From germline, CDR1 is SQVTM and CDR2 ANQGSEA. The CDR3, as DNA: TGCAGCGTTGAACCAGGGAGCACCTACAATGAGCAGTTCTTC. Translating it yields CSVEPGSTYNEQFF.

In this sample, this clonotype turned up a few times. This sequence joins TRBV14 and TRBJ2-5, with D possibly being TRBD1 (6 bases). The CDR3 is 15 residues long. V lost 4 bases, J lost 2 bases, and 14 bases lay in between. Germline loops: CDR1 SGHDN, CDR2 FVKESK. For the CDR3, the DNA is TGTGCCAGCAGCCCCTATCAGCAGGGGCAAGAGACCCAGTACTTC. This sequence encodes CASSPYQQGQETQYF. Full variable domain (rest looked up from reference TRBV14 and TRBJ2-5): EAGVTQFPSHSVIEKGQTVTLRCDPISGHDNLYWYRRVMGKEIKFLLHFVKESKQDESGMPNNRFLAERTGGTYSTLKVQPAELEDSGVYFCASSPYQQGQETQYFGPGTRLLVL.

The table lists this clonotype with a few counts. The chain employs TRBV5-1 and TRBJ2-1; D is possibly TRBD1 or TRBD2 (5 bases each). In germline, CDR1 is SGHRS, CDR2 YFSETQ. Between the trimmed V and J ends, which lost 2 bases and 9 bases, there was a span of 15 bases. The CDR3 runs to 14 residues. The CDR3 DNA reads as TGCGCCAGCAGCTTATCCGGGACCCCGCCTGAGCAGTTCTTC. Translating it yields CASSLSGTPPEQFF. Combining the CDR3 with reference TRBV5-1 and TRBJ2-1 gives the whole variable domain KAGVTQTPRYLIKTRGQQVTLSCSPISGHRSVSWYQQTPGQGLQFLFEYFSETQRNKGNFPGRFSGRQFSNSRSEMNVSTLELGDSALYLCASSLSGTPPEQFFGPGTRLTVL.